This entry features one T cell receptor beta chain sequence. The sample belongs to a study of blood T cell repertoires in COVID-19. Study at large: Collection of acute and convalescent COVID-19 samples took place in the United States, Italy and Spain. Nucleic acid was either cDNA or gDNA, and it came from T cells, B-cell-depleted T cells, or PBMCs.

Germline CDR1 is SGHDT and CDR2 is YYEEEE. Trimming took off 6 bases at V and 10 bases at J, with 16 bases between the two ends. This CDR3 has 12 residues. Per the original methods: Amplifying reference gene primers gave estimates of nucleated cell counts. Sequenced by immunoSEQ multiplex PCR; TCRdb stores in-frame clones only, minus some. The DNA gave D and trimming, while V, J and clone size come from that table. The table records 150,000 to 200,000 clones, around four fifths of them present only once. J is TRBJ1-2 and V is TRBV5-6, with D perhaps TRBD1 (5 bases). The sequence came from a man between 60 and 70 years old with COVID-19, enrolled during active disease. The sequenced sample consisted of peripheral blood. DNA for the CDR3: TGTGCCAGCACCCAGACCTTGGACAACTACACCTTC. Residues: CASTQTLDNYTF.